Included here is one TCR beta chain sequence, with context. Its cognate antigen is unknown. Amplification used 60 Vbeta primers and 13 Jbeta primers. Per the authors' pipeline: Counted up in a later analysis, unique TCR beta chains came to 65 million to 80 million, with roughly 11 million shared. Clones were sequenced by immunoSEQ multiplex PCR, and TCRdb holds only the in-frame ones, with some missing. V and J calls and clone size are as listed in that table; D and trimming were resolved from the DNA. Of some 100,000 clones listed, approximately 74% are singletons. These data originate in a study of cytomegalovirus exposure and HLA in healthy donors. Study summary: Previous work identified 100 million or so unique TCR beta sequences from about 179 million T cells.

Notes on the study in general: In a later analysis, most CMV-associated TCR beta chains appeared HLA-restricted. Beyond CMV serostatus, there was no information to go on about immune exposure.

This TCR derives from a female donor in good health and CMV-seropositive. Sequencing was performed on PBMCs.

CDR3 sequence: CASSVAGQGNSPLHF. CDR3 in DNA: TGTGCCAGCAGCGTAGCGGGACAGGGAAATTCACCCCTCCACTTT. The rearrangement uses TRBV9 and TRBJ1-6, with 9 bases aligning to TRBD1. From germline, CDR1 is SGDLS and CDR2 YYNGEE. The CDR3 extends over 15 amino acids. V trimming: 0 bases; J trimming: 7 bases; junction bases outside the gene matches: 2.